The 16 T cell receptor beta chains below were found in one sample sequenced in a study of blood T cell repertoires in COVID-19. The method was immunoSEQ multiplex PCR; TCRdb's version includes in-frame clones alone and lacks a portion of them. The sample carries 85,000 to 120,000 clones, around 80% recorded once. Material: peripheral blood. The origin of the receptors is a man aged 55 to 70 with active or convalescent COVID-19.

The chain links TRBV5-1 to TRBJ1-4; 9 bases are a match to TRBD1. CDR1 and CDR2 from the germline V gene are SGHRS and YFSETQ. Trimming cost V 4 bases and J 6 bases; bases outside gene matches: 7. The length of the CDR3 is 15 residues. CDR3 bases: TGCGCCAGCAGCCTACAGGGGGCGGGAGATGAAAAACTGTTTTTT. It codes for CASSLQGAGDEKLFF.

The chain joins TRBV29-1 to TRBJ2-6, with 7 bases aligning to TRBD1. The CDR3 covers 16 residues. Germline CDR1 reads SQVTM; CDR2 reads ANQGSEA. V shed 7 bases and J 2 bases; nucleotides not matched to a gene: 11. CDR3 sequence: CSALTGFLAGANVLTF. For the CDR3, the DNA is TGCAGCGCCCTGACAGGGTTCTTGGCTGGGGCCAACGTCCTGACTTTC.

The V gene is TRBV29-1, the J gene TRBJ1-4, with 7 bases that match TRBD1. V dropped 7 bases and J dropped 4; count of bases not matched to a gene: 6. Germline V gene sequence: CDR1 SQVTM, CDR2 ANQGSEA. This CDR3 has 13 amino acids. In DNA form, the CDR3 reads TGCAGCGCGAACAGGGGCCTTAATGAAAAACTGTTTTTT. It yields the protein CSANRGLNEKLFF.

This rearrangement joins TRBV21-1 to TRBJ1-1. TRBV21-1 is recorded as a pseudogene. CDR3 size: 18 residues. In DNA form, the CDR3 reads TGTGCCAGCAGCGCTCTCCCGGGAGATAAAATCATGAACACTGAAGCTTTCTTT. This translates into CASSALPGDKIMNTEAFF.

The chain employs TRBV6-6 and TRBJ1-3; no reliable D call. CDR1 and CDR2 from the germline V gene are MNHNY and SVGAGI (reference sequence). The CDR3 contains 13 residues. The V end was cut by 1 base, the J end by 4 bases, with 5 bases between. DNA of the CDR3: TGTGCCAGCAGTTACTACGGGGGAAACACCATATATTTT. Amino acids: CASSYYGGNTIYF.

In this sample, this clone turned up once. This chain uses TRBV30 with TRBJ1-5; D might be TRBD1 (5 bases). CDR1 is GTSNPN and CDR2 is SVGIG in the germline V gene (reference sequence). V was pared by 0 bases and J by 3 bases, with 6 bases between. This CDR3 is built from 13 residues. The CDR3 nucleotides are TGTGCCTGGAGTGTACAGGTCAATCAGCCCCAGCATTTT. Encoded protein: CAWSVQVNQPQHF.

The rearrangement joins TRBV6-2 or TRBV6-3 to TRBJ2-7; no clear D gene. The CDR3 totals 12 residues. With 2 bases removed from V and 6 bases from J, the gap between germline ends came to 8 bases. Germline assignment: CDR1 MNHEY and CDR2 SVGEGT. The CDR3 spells CASSYVIGEQYV. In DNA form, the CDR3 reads TGTGCCAGCAGTTACGTTATCGGCGAGCAGTACGTC.

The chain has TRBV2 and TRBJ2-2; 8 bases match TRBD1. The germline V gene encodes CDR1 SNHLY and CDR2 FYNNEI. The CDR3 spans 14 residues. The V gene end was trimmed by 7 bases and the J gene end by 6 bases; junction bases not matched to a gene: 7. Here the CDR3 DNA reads TGTGCCAGCACGCAGGGGGCGTTGGCCGGGGAGCTGTTTTTT. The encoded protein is CASTQGALAGELFF. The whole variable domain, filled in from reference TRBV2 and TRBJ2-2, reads EPEVTQTPSHQVTQMGQEVILRCVPISNHLYFYWYRQILGQKVEFLVSFYNNEISEKSEIFDDQFSVERPDGSNFTLKIRSTKLEDSAMYFCASTQGALAGELFFGEGSRLTVL.

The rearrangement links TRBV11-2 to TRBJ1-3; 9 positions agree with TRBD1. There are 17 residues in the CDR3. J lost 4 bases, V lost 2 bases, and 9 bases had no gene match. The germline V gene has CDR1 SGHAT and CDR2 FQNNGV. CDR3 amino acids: CASSLINRDRVGNTIYF. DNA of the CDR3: TGTGCCAGCAGCTTAATAAACCGGGACAGGGTAGGAAACACCATATATTTT.

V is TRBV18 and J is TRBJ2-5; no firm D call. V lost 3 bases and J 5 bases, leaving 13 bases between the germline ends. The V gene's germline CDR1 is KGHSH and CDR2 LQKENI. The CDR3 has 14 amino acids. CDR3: CASSPDNSRETQYF. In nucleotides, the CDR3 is TGTGCCAGCTCACCGGATAACAGTAGGGAGACCCAGTACTTC.

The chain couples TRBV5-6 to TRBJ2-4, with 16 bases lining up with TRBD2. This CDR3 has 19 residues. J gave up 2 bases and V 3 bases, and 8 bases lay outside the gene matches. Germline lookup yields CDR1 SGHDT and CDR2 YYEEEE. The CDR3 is CASSSTGLAGGYTKNIQYF. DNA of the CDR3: TGTGCCAGCAGCTCGACGGGACTAGCGGGAGGGTATACCAAAAACATTCAGTACTTC.

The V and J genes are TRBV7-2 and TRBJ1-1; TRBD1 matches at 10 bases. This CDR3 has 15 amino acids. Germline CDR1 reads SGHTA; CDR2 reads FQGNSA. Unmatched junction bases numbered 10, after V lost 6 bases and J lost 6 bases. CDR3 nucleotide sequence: TGTGCCAGCAGGGGCGACAGGGGGCGCAGCGCTGAAGCTTTCTTT. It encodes CASRGDRGRSAEAFF.

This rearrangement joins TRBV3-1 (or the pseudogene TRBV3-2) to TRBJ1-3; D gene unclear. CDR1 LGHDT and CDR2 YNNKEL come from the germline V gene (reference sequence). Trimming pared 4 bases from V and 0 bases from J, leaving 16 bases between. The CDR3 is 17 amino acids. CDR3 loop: CASSRDSGGLSGNTIYF. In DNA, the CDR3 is TGTGCCAGCAGCCGAGACTCCGGCGGACTCTCTGGAAACACCATATATTTT.

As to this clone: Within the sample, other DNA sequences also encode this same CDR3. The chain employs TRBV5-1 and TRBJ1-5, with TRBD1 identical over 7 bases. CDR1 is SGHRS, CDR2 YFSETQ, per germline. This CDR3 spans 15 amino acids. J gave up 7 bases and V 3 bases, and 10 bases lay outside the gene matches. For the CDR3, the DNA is TGCGCCAGCAGCTGGACAGGAGGAAAAGACCAGCCCCAGCATTTT. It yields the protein CASSWTGGKDQPQHF.

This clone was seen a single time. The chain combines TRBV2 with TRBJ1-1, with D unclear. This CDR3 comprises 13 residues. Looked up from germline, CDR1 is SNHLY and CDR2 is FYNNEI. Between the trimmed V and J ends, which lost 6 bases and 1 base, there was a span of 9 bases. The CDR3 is CASRSIGNTEAFF. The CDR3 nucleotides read TGTGCCAGCAGATCCATCGGGAACACTGAAGCTTTCTTT.

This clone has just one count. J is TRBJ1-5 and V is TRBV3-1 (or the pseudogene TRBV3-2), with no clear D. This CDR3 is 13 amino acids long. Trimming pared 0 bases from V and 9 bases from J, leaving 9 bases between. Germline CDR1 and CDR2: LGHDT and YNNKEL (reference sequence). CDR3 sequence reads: CASSQERGLPQHF. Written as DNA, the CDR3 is TGTGCCAGCAGCCAAGAAAGAGGGTTGCCCCAGCATTTT.